The next 3 T cell receptor beta chains were all read from a single sample in a study of T-cell reconstitution after alpha-beta-depleted transplantation in children (dated by TCRdb to 2016 to 2017). Preparation of the library involved PCR. Sequencing took place on an Illumina HiSeq 2500. TCR library preparation used molecular barcoding, with unique molecular identifiers applied to normalize quantification of the TCRbeta repertoire. Clones were called with MiXCR by TCRdb after fastp trimmed the public reads at Q25, and only in-frame beta chains were retained. Rows are unified per CDR3 protein, each entry keeping the most common DNA and genes. The table for this sample lists fewer than 500,000 distinct CDR3 sequences; over 40% of them were counted only once. Together, the top ten hold 25% to 30% of the sample. Interpreted using the paper, the treatment or condition label stands for: allogeneic hematopoietic cell transplantation with graft depleted of TCRalphabeta T cells and CD19 B cells.

Sequencing used PBMCs, obtained before TCRalphabeta/CD19-depleted stem cell transplant. Receptor source: a girl aged 2-9 years with aplastic anemia, due to receive a stem cell transplant.

The chain has TRBV4-1 and TRBJ2-3; 8 positions agree with TRBD2. The CDR3 loop spans 17 amino acids. V lost 1 base, J lost 6 bases, and 12 bases stayed unmatched. Germline CDR1 and CDR2: MGHRA and YSYEKL. The CDR3 protein is CASSQVVQAGVGDTQYF. The CDR3 DNA follows: TGCGCCAGCAGCCAAGTCGTACAAGCGGGAGTCGGTGATACGCAGTATTTT.

This clonotype has just a few counts. The J gene is TRBJ2-1, the V gene TRBV12-3 or TRBV12-4, with 10 bases identical to TRBD2. The V segment lost 6 bases and the J segment 4 bases; nucleotides outside the gene matches: 9. CDR3 length: 16 residues. The DNA for the CDR3 is TGTGCCAGCAGGCGATTAGCGGGAGGAAGGTACAATGAGCAGTTCTTC. As protein: CASRRLAGGRYNEQFF.

The chain has TRBV29-1 and TRBJ2-7; 8 bases match TRBD1. Germline-derived CDR1 and CDR2 are SQVTM and ANQGSEA. V shed 0 bases and J 5 bases; nucleotides not matched to a gene: 9. The length of the CDR3 is 15 residues. The CDR3 here is CSVEDTGTGSNEQYF. DNA for the CDR3: TGCAGCGTTGAAGATACCGGGACAGGTTCCAACGAGCAGTACTTC.